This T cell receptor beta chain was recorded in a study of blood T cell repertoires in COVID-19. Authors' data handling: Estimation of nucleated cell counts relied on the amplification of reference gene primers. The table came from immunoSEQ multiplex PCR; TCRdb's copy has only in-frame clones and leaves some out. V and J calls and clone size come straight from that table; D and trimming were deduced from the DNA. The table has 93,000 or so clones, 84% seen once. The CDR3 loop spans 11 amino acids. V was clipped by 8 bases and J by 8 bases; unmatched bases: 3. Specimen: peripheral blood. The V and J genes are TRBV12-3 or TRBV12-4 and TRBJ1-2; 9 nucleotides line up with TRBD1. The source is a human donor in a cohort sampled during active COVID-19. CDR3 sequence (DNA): TGTGCCAGCGGGGGACAGGGCGGCTACACCTTC. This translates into CASGGQGGYTF.